One sample yielded the 11 T cell receptor beta chains listed below, sequenced in a study of read filtering for tumor transcriptome and immune sequencing. The library was built from roughly 400 ng RNA with molecular barcoded adaptors for alpha/delta and beta/gamma chains. TCRdb used MiXCR to reprocess the reads, holding one entry per CDR3 protein. The data show about 38,000 distinct CDR3 sequences, with around 15% seen just once and 18% held by the top ten. Input material: a population of CD138-negative cells sorted from bone marrow. These receptors were collected from a donor over 35 with multiple myeloma.

This clonotype has at least ten counts. The chain couples TRBV20-1 to TRBJ2-1; 13 bases align to TRBD2. J lost 6 bases, V lost 4 bases, and 6 bases had no gene match. Germline loops: CDR1 DFQATT, CDR2 SNEGSKA (reference sequence). This CDR3 has 15 amino acids. CDR3 in amino acids: CSAKRTSGGLNEQFF. CDR3 DNA: TGCAGTGCTAAGAGGACTAGCGGGGGCCTCAATGAGCAGTTCTTC.

This clonotype was recorded many times. The chain is built from TRBV7-2 and TRBJ2-5; D unresolved. Germline lookup yields CDR1 SGHTA and CDR2 FQGNSA. The CDR3 spans 13 residues. The V gene lost 6 bases and the J gene lost 4 bases, with 12 bases spanning the gap. The CDR3 region has the DNA TGTGCCAGCAGGTTTGTGACCAGAGAGACCCAGTACTTC. Encoded protein: CASRFVTRETQYF. Filled out from reference TRBV7-2 and TRBJ2-5, the complete variable domain reads GAGVSQSPSNKVTEKGKDVELRCDPISGHTALYWYRQSLGQGLEFLIYFQGNSAPDKSGLPSDRFSAERTGGSVSTLTIQRTQQEDSAVYLCASRFVTRETQYFGPGTRLLVL.

This clonotype has at least ten counts. The chain carries TRBV7-2 and TRBJ2-7; D gene ambiguous. Germline CDR1 reads SGHTA; CDR2 reads FQGNSA. V lost 5 bases and J 3 bases, leaving 5 bases between the germline ends. There are 11 residues in the CDR3. CDR3 DNA: TGTGCCAGCAGCCAACACTACGAGCAGTACTTC. Its translation: CASSQHYEQYF.

At least ten counts were recorded for this clonotype. The germline gene is not matched at one end of the junction; a read error may be the cause. The chain has TRBV15 and TRBJ1-6; no definite D call. The CDR3 is 12 amino acids. Germline V CDR1 and CDR2: LNHNV, YYDKDF (reference sequence). CDR3 protein: CVTSRSGSPLHF. The CDR3 bases are TGTGTCACCAGCAGAAGTGGGTCACCCCTCCACTTT.

This clonotype is termed medium-sized. The chain has TRBV24-1 and TRBJ1-1; possibly TRBD1 for D (5 bases). Germline V gives CDR1 KGHDR, CDR2 SFDVKD. V lost 3 bases, J lost 8 bases, and 6 bases lay in between. The CDR3 is 11 amino acids. CDR3 residues: CATSDGDEAFF. CDR3 bases: TGTGCCACCAGTGATGGGGACGAAGCTTTCTTT.

This clonotype has a count of ten or more. The chain joins TRBV30 to TRBJ2-1; no clear D. This CDR3 is 12 amino acids long. Trimming took 7 bases from V and 10 from J, leaving 17 bases between them. The germline V gene has CDR1 GTSNPN and CDR2 SVGIG (reference sequence). The CDR3 protein is CAFTMTPYEQFF. The DNA for the CDR3 is TGTGCCTTCACGATGACCCCGTACGAGCAGTTCTTC.

This clonotype was counted between two and nine times. A much larger clone differs from this one at a single base, so this may be a read error. CDR3 in amino acids: CASSQKGAGGLTEAFF. The CDR3 nucleotides are TGTGCCAGCAGCCAAAAGGGGGCAGGGGGCTTGACTGAAGCTTTCTTT. V usage is TRBV3-1 and J usage is TRBJ1-1; the match to TRBD1 covers 8 bases. This CDR3 region has 16 residues. With V trimmed by 2 bases and J by 5 bases, 10 bases remained unmatched. CDR1 is LGHDT, CDR2 YNNKEL, per germline (reference sequence).

At least ten counts were recorded for this clonotype. The CDR3 protein is CSARRPLAGFGNQPQHF. CDR3 bases: TGCAGTGCTAGAAGGCCCCTTGCAGGGTTCGGCAATCAGCCCCAGCATTTT. The rearrangement joins TRBV20-1 to TRBJ1-5; TRBD1 might be the D (5 bases). V lost 2 bases and J 2 bases, leaving 19 bases between the germline ends. CDR1 and CDR2 from the germline V gene are DFQATT and SNEGSKA (reference sequence). This CDR3 has 17 residues.

This clonotype showed up many times. The CDR3 loop is CASSRDSFSYNEQFF. The CDR3 nucleotides read TGTGCCAGCAGCAGGGACAGTTTCTCCTACAATGAGCAGTTCTTC. V gene TRBV7-6 combines with J gene TRBJ2-1; TRBD1 agrees at 7 bases. The J segment lost 0 bases and the V segment lost 5 bases, leaving 4 bases of the junction unmatched. The CDR3 covers 15 residues. CDR1 and CDR2 from the germline V gene are SGHVS and FNYEAQ.

Ten or more counts support this clonotype. The chain uses TRBV11-3 and TRBJ2-3; 13 nucleotides line up with TRBD2. The ends lost 4 bases at V and 2 bases at J; junction bases unmatched: 3. Germline CDR1 and CDR2: SGHNT and YENEEA. This CDR3 has 16 amino acids. The DNA of the CDR3 is TGTGCCAGCAGCTGGACTAGCGGGGGTACCACAGATACGCAGTATTTT. It encodes CASSWTSGGTTDTQYF.

At least ten counts were recorded for this clonotype. This chain uses TRBV28 with TRBJ1-2; no clear D. From germline, CDR1 is MDHEN and CDR2 SYDVKM. The CDR3 has 14 amino acids. V lost 7 bases and J lost 4, with 16 bases in between. The DNA of the CDR3 is TGTGCCAGCATCGCCCGGAGCTCAGGCTATGGCTACACCTTC. Encoded protein: CASIARSSGYGYTF.